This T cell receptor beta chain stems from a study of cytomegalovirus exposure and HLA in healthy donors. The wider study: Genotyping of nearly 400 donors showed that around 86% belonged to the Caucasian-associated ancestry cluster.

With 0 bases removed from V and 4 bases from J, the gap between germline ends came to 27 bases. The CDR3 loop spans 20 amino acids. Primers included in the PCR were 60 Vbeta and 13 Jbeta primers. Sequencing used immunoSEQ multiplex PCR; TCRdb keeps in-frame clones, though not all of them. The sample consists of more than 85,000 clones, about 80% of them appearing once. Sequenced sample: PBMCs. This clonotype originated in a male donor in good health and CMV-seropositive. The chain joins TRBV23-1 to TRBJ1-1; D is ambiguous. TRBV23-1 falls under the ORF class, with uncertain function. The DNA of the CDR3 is TGCGCCAGCAGTCAATCGATGCGACTAGGTAAGCCCTCGTGGATCACTGAAGCTTTCTTT. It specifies CASSQSMRLGKPSWITEAFF.